The rows below give T cell receptor beta chains drawn from one sample of a study of a mutant IDH1 vaccine in newly diagnosed glioma. Sequenced by immunoSEQ multiplex PCR; TCRdb stores in-frame clones only, minus some. This sample has under 90,000 clones; approximately 79% occur once, and the top ten carry around 8.5%. Source: PBMCs, taken from a glioma patient treated with radiotherapy, temozolomide or both. Source of these receptors: a man in his fifties or sixties with glioma. Each CDR3 is given with its conserved first and last residue. The D gene is left open where the match is weak. A row's size may be missing; if present it is once, few, many or a size class.

abundance	d_gene	v_gene	j_gene	CDR3aa	CDR3nt
.	.	TRBV19	TRBJ2-3	CASRRRGAEDTQYF	TGTGCCAGTAGGAGGAGGGGGGCTGAAGATACGCAGTATTTT
.	.	TRBV5-6	TRBJ1-6	CASSLHSNSPLHF	TGTGCCAGCAGCTTGCACAGTAATTCACCCCTCCACTTT
many	.	TRBV7-7	TRBJ1-1	CASSHTGREGNTEAFF	TGTGCTAGCAGCCACACAGGGAGGGAAGGTAACACTGAAGCTTTCTTT
.	.	TRBV10-1	TRBJ2-1	CAILRGESRQFF	TGCGCCATCCTGAGGGGGGAGTCTCGCCAGTTCTTC
once	.	TRBV7-2	TRBJ2-7	CASSPWTSSEQYF	TGTGCCAGCAGCCCTTGGACAAGCAGCGAGCAGTACTTC
.	TRBD1	TRBV6-5	TRBJ2-7	CASNRGPLSSYEQYF	TGTGCCAGCAACAGGGGCCCCTTGAGCTCCTACGAGCAGTACTTC
.	.	TRBV29-1	TRBJ1-1	CSTGGQKRLYTEAFF	TGCAGCACTGGTGGGCAGAAAAGGTTGTACACTGAAGCTTTCTTT
.	.	TRBV21-1	TRBJ1-1	CASSKEGGENTEAFF	TGTGCCAGCAGCAAAGAGGGGGGGGAGAACACTGAAGCTTTCTTT
.	.	TRBV10-3	TRBJ1-1	CAISALMASNTEAFF	TGTGCCATCAGTGCCCTTATGGCCAGTAACACTGAAGCTTTCTTT
.	.	TRBV29-1	TRBJ2-1	CLARDSNNEQFF	TGCCTGGCCCGGGACTCGAACAATGAGCAGTTCTTC
.	.	TRBV5-1	TRBJ1-1	CASRSQGNTEAFF	TGCGCCAGCAGATCTCAGGGGAACACTGAAGCTTTCTTT
.	.	TRBV5-5	TRBJ1-6	CASSLEGRRRSSYNSPLHF	TGTGCCAGCAGCCTGGAGGGACGACGTAGGAGCTCCTATAATTCACCCCTCCACTTT
.	.	TRBV15	TRBJ2-5	CATSRDLAETQYF	TGTGCCACCAGCAGAGATCTGGCGGAGACCCAGTACTTC
.	.	TRBV30	TRBJ2-1	CAFGTLYNEQFF	TGTGCCTTTGGGACACTTTACAATGAGCAGTTCTTC
.	.	TRBV5-1	TRBJ2-5	CASSLEHTRETQYF	TGCGCCAGCAGCTTGGAACATACAAGAGAGACCCAGTACTTC
.	.	TRBV10-3	TRBJ2-3	CAISVRWTDTQYF	TGTGCCATCAGTGTCAGATGGACAGATACGCAGTATTTT
few	TRBD2	TRBV11-3	TRBJ2-1	CASSTSSGAYNEQFF	TGTGCCAGCAGCACATCTAGCGGGGCCTACAATGAGCAGTTCTTC